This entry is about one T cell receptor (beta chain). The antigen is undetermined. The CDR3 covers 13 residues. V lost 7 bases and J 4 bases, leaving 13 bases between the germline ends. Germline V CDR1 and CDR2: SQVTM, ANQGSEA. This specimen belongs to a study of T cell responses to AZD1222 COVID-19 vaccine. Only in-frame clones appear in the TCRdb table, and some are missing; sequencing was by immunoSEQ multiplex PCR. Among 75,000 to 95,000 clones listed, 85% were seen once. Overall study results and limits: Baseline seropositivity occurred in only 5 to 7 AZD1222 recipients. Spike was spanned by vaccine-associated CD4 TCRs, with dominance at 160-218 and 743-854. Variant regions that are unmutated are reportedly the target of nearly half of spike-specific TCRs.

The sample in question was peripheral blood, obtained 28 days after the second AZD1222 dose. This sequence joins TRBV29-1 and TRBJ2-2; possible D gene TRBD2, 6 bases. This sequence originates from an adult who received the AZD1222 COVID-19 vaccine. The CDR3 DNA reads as TGCAGCGCGGAGGAGGGAGGCACCGGGGAGCTGTTTTTT. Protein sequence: CSAEEGGTGELFF.